One T cell receptor beta chain is described in this entry. Its antigen is undetermined. The sample comes from a study of vaccination effects on CD4 cells after COVID-19. TCRdb keeps only in-frame clones here, not all; method: immunoSEQ multiplex PCR. Among approximately 74,000 clones, 73% were seen once, and the ten largest hold 2% to 3%. Scientists isolated CD4+ T cells after a roughly 9-day culture period ended. Either the mRNA-1273 or the BNT162b2 vaccine was given to participants as two doses. Looked up from germline, CDR1 is PRHDT and CDR2 is FYEKMQ (reference sequence). V was clipped by 6 bases and J by 10 bases; unmatched bases: 9. The CDR3 is 14 amino acids.

The clonotype originates from a human donor who received a COVID-19 vaccine. Sequenced material: CD4+ T cells from PBMCs cultured without peptide, taken after COVID-19 vaccination. V gene TRBV13 combines with J gene TRBJ1-6; 7 nucleotides line up with TRBD1. CDR3 sequence (DNA): TGTGCCAGCAGGATACAGGGGCGAGACTCACCCCTCCACTTT. It encodes CASRIQGRDSPLHF.